Below are 14 T cell receptor beta chains sequenced from a single sample in a study of Ad26.COV2.S vaccination and SARS-CoV-2 variants. Treatment indicated: over 15 received Ad26.COV2.S at low or high dose, single or two shots; five or six received placebo; per-sample allocation not given. It was on day 63 after the first vaccine or placebo injection that samples were taken. Sequencing used immunoSEQ multiplex PCR; TCRdb keeps in-frame clones, though not all of them. Found here are about 350,000 clones, roughly 90% of them singletons; the top ten hold roughly 10%. The material was peripheral blood, obtained in a trial of Ad26.COV2.S vaccine versus placebo. These receptors originate from a person between 18 and 65 years old who received the Ad26.COV2.S COVID-19 vaccine or a placebo.

This clone was counted a single time. This sequence joins TRBV19 and TRBJ1-1, with D uncertain. Trimming took off 7 bases at V and 1 base at J, with 10 bases between the two ends. The CDR3 totals 13 residues. Germline V gene data show CDR1 as LNHDA and CDR2 as SQIVND (reference sequence). CDR3 loop: CASTGRKNTEAFF. In DNA, the CDR3 is TGTGCCAGTACCGGACGGAAGAACACTGAAGCTTTCTTT.

This clone has a single count. The gene calls are TRBV28 and TRBJ2-1, with 7 nucleotides matching TRBD1. Germline V gene data show CDR1 as MDHEN and CDR2 as SYDVKM. The V gene end was trimmed by 1 base and the J gene end by 5 bases; junction bases not matched to a gene: 11. The CDR3 loop spans 17 amino acids. The CDR3 sequence is CASSLSVMRGPNNEQFF. Written as DNA, the CDR3 is TGTGCCAGCAGTTTATCCGTGATGAGGGGGCCCAACAATGAGCAGTTCTTC. Using reference TRBV28 and TRBJ2-1 for the parts outside the CDR3, the full variable domain is DVKVTQSSRYLVKRTGEKVFLECVQDMDHENMFWYRQDPGLGLRLIYFSYDVKMKEKGDIPEGYSVSREKKERFSLILESASTNQTSMYLCASSLSVMRGPNNEQFFGPGTRLTVL.

This chain joins TRBV6-6 and TRBJ1-2; TRBD1 agrees at 8 bases. With V trimmed by 7 bases and J by 3 bases, 7 bases remained unmatched. Germline V gene sequence: CDR1 MNHNY, CDR2 SVGAGI (reference sequence). The CDR3 is made up of 14 amino acids. The CDR3 sequence: CASTPDREDYGYTF. The CDR3, as DNA: TGTGCCAGCACCCCGGACAGGGAAGACTATGGCTACACCTTC.

This chain links TRBV2 with TRBJ1-6, with TRBD1 matching 7 bases. The J segment lost 2 bases and the V segment lost 4 bases, leaving 5 bases of the junction unmatched. Per germline, CDR1 SNHLY and CDR2 FYNNEI. The CDR3 is 16 residues long. The DNA of the CDR3 is TGTGCCAGCAGTGTTGACAGGGCAACCTATAATTCACCCCTCCACTTT. Translated: CASSVDRATYNSPLHF.

This clone turned up a few times. This chain uses TRBV5-6 with TRBJ2-7, with 13 bases fitting TRBD2. Germline assignment: CDR1 SGHDT and CDR2 YYEEEE. V lost 8 bases to trimming and J lost 5 bases; unmatched junction nucleotides: 4. The CDR3 covers 13 residues. The CDR3 sequence is CASGLAGANEQYF. The CDR3 DNA follows: TGTGCCAGTGGACTAGCGGGAGCCAACGAGCAGTACTTC.

V gene TRBV29-1 combines with J gene TRBJ2-1; maybe TRBD2 (6 bases). Trimming removed 4 bases from V and 5 bases from J, with 12 bases in between. The CDR3 is 13 residues long. Germline lookup yields CDR1 SQVTM and CDR2 ANQGSEA. The chain's CDR3 is CSVAKGLNNEQFF. DNA for the CDR3: TGCAGCGTTGCTAAGGGACTCAACAATGAGCAGTTCTTC.

This rearrangement joins TRBV5-1 to TRBJ2-3, with 8 positions matching TRBD1. CDR1 SGHRS and CDR2 YFSETQ come from the germline V gene. CDR3 length: 14 amino acids. V was pared by 4 bases and J by 6 bases, with 7 bases of the junction left unmatched. CDR3 DNA sequence: TGCGCCAGCAGCAAAGCAGGGGGCTCTGATACGCAGTATTTT. It is translated as CASSKAGGSDTQYF. The entire variable domain, with the rest obtained from reference TRBV5-1 and TRBJ2-3, is as follows: KAGVTQTPRYLIKTRGQQVTLSCSPISGHRSVSWYQQTPGQGLQFLFEYFSETQRNKGNFPGRFSGRQFSNSRSEMNVSTLELGDSALYLCASSKAGGSDTQYFGPGTRLTVL.

This chain links TRBV6-5 with TRBJ1-6, with unresolved D. CDR1 is MNHEY and CDR2 is SVGAGI in the germline V gene. V was clipped by 7 bases and J by 7 bases, with 17 bases between them. The CDR3 is 15 amino acids. The CDR3 region has the DNA TGTGCCAGCACCCTAGACGTGGGGATCAATTCACCCCTCCACTTT. This encodes CASTLDVGINSPLHF.

The rearrangement uses TRBV5-6 and TRBJ2-1, with D unresolved. Trimming shortened V by 0 bases and J by 1 base, and 17 bases separated the two germline ends. CDR3 length: 18 residues. CDR1 is SGHDT and CDR2 is YYEEEE in the germline V gene. The DNA for the CDR3 is TGTGCCAGCAGCTTGGACCACCTTGCATACCCGTCCTACAATGAGCAGTTCTTC. Translating gives CASSLDHLAYPSYNEQFF.

The genes are TRBV7-2 and TRBJ2-5, with unresolved D. Germline V lookup: CDR1 SGHTA, CDR2 FQGNSA. CDR3 size: 15 residues. V dropped 6 bases and J dropped 7 bases, with 21 bases sitting between them. The CDR3 protein is CASSPIGQQSGTQYF. The CDR3 DNA follows: TGTGCCAGCAGTCCAATAGGCCAGCAGAGTGGGACCCAGTACTTC.

The genes are TRBV28 and TRBJ1-1; a weak D match, TRBD1 (5 bases). V lost 3 bases, J lost 5 bases, and 13 bases lay in between. This CDR3 comprises 14 residues. Germline CDR1 and CDR2: MDHEN and SYDVKM. CDR3: CASSLRGLETEAFF. CDR3 bases: TGTGCCAGCAGTTTGAGGGGTTTAGAGACTGAAGCTTTCTTT.

V gene TRBV29-1 combines with J gene TRBJ2-7; D perhaps matches TRBD2 (6 bases). Germline V gene lookup returns CDR1 SQVTM and CDR2 ANQGSEA. V shed 7 bases and J shed 4 bases, with 11 bases lying between them. The CDR3 loop spans 11 amino acids. The CDR3 sequence: CSAGAGYEQYF. The CDR3 DNA sequence: TGCAGCGCCGGTGCGGGATACGAGCAGTACTTC.

The sample holds a few counts of this clone. This chain links TRBV24-1 with TRBJ2-7; 7 bases line up with TRBD1. The V segment lost 7 bases and the J segment 5 bases; nucleotides outside the gene matches: 10. Per the germline V gene, CDR1 is KGHDR and CDR2 is SFDVKD. The CDR3 totals 14 residues. CDR3: CATSLEQGSHEQYF. The DNA for the CDR3 is TGTGCCACCAGCCTTGAACAGGGGTCCCACGAGCAGTACTTC.

This chain uses TRBV29-1 with TRBJ2-6, with TRBD2 matching over 12 bases. The CDR3 runs 16 residues. CDR1 is SQVTM and CDR2 is ANQGSEA in the germline V gene. The junction had 4 bases not matched to a gene; V was cut back by 7 bases and J by 0 bases. The CDR3 DNA reads as TGCAGCGGCGGACTAGCGGGATTCTCTGGGGCCAACGTCCTGACTTTC. The encoded protein is CSGGLAGFSGANVLTF.